This is a list of T cell receptor beta chains from one sample in a study of shared clonotypes between healthy human individuals. Generated by immunoSEQ multiplex PCR, the TCRdb table keeps only in-frame clones and is missing some. There are about 2.5 million clones in the sample; 80% to 95% occur only once, and around 0.4% lies in the top ten. The sequenced sample was naive CD4+ T cells from PBMCs. The source of these receptors is a man aged 18 to 29 in good health. Some clones in this sample may be carry-over from other donors' samples. The CDR3 runs from the conserved cysteine through the conserved F or W. The order of the fields is D gene, J gene, clone size, V gene, CDR3 DNA, CDR3 protein. A D gene is named only where the DNA matches it firmly. Rows give clone size only sometimes, using once, few, many, or a class for an expanded clone.

d_gene: NA; j_gene: TRBJ1-4; abundance: NA; v_gene: TRBV6-5; CDR3nt: TGTGCCAGCAGTAATCACGAAAAACTGTTTTTT; CDR3aa: CASSNHEKLFF
d_gene: NA; j_gene: TRBJ2-3; abundance: NA; v_gene: TRBV5-8; CDR3nt: TGTGCCAGCAGCTTGGGGAGGGTGGCAGATACGCAGTATTTT; CDR3aa: CASSLGRVADTQYF
d_gene: TRBD2; j_gene: TRBJ2-3; abundance: NA; v_gene: TRBV7-8; CDR3nt: TGTGCCAGCAGCTACATAGCGGGGTCGAGCACAGATACGCAGTATTTT; CDR3aa: CASSYIAGSSTDTQYF
d_gene: TRBD1; j_gene: TRBJ2-1; abundance: NA; v_gene: TRBV5-1; CDR3nt: TGCGCCAGCAGCCGGACAGGGGGCACCTACAATGAGCAGTTCTTC; CDR3aa: CASSRTGGTYNEQFF
d_gene: NA; j_gene: TRBJ2-1; abundance: NA; v_gene: TRBV11-1; CDR3nt: TGTGCCAGCAGCTTAGTTCTGGGTACTCATGAGCAGTTCTTC; CDR3aa: CASSLVLGTHEQFF
d_gene: NA; j_gene: TRBJ1-2; abundance: once; v_gene: TRBV28; CDR3nt: TGTGCCAGCAGTTTATTAACCGGGCTCGGAGGCTACACCTTC; CDR3aa: CASSLLTGLGGYTF
d_gene: TRBD1; j_gene: TRBJ1-4; abundance: NA; v_gene: TRBV5-1; CDR3nt: TGCGCCAGCAGCTCCGGGACAGCTCTCGAATATGAAAAACTGTTTTTT; CDR3aa: CASSSGTALEYEKLFF
d_gene: NA; j_gene: TRBJ1-2; abundance: NA; v_gene: TRBV6-1; CDR3nt: TGTGCCAGCAGTGAAGGGGGAGTGAATTATGGCTACACCTTC; CDR3aa: CASSEGGVNYGYTF
d_gene: NA; j_gene: TRBJ1-5; abundance: NA; v_gene: TRBV27; CDR3nt: TGTGCCAGCAGTTTGGTGGGAGGACAGCCCCAGCATTTT; CDR3aa: CASSLVGGQPQHF
d_gene: NA; j_gene: TRBJ2-4; abundance: NA; v_gene: TRBV28; CDR3nt: TGTGCCAGCAGTTCCCTTGCAGTAGCCAAAAACATTCAGTACTTC; CDR3aa: CASSSLAVAKNIQYF
d_gene: NA; j_gene: TRBJ2-7; abundance: NA; v_gene: TRBV6-5; CDR3nt: TGTGCCAGCAGTTACTCTATCAGAAGGGCACCCTACGAGCAGTACTTC; CDR3aa: CASSYSIRRAPYEQYF
d_gene: TRBD2; j_gene: TRBJ2-1; abundance: NA; v_gene: TRBV4-3; CDR3nt: TGCGCCAGCAGCCCGGGGGTGACTAGCGGGACCCCCCGAGGCGATGAGCAGTTCTTC; CDR3aa: CASSPGVTSGTPRGDEQFF
d_gene: NA; j_gene: TRBJ1-3; abundance: NA; v_gene: TRBV19; CDR3nt: TGTGCCAGTAGTATAGAACGATCTTCTCGGCCATCTGGAAACACCATATATTTT; CDR3aa: CASSIERSSRPSGNTIYF
d_gene: NA; j_gene: TRBJ2-3; abundance: NA; v_gene: TRBV18; CDR3nt: TGTGCCAGCTCACCCCAGAGTAAGGATACGCAGTATTTT; CDR3aa: CASSPQSKDTQYF
d_gene: TRBD1; j_gene: TRBJ2-7; abundance: NA; v_gene: TRBV25-1; CDR3nt: TGTGCCAGCAGTGGCTCCGGGACAGGGCTATTTTCGCCCGAGCAGTACTTC; CDR3aa: CASSGSGTGLFSPEQYF
d_gene: NA; j_gene: TRBJ2-6; abundance: NA; v_gene: TRBV4-2; CDR3nt: TGTGCCAGCAGCTCTCCAGGTGGGGCCAACGTCCTGACTTTC; CDR3aa: CASSSPGGANVLTF
d_gene: NA; j_gene: TRBJ1-5; abundance: NA; v_gene: TRBV6-1; CDR3nt: TGTGCCAGCAGTGAAGAACGGGCCCCCAATCAGCCCCAGCATTTT; CDR3aa: CASSEERAPNQPQHF
d_gene: NA; j_gene: TRBJ2-5; abundance: NA; v_gene: TRBV5-1; CDR3nt: TGCGCCAGCAGCTTGGGCTATGGGGAGACCCAGTACTTC; CDR3aa: CASSLGYGETQYF
d_gene: NA; j_gene: TRBJ2-1; abundance: NA; v_gene: TRBV7-2; CDR3nt: TGTGCCAGCAGGAACCGCGGAGAGCAGTTCTTC; CDR3aa: CASRNRGEQFF
d_gene: NA; j_gene: TRBJ2-2; abundance: NA; v_gene: TRBV4-2; CDR3nt: TGTGCCAGCAGCTCACGGGACTGGAACACCGGGGAGCTGTTTTTT; CDR3aa: CASSSRDWNTGELFF
d_gene: NA; j_gene: TRBJ2-7; abundance: once; v_gene: TRBV7-2; CDR3nt: TGTGCCAGCAGCTTAGAGTTCTCTGCGGGGGAGCAGTACTTC; CDR3aa: CASSLEFSAGEQYF
d_gene: NA; j_gene: TRBJ2-7; abundance: NA; v_gene: TRBV28; CDR3nt: TGTGCCAGCAGTCGACTAGAGGCATGGGACGAGCAGTACTTC; CDR3aa: CASSRLEAWDEQYF
d_gene: NA; j_gene: TRBJ1-4; abundance: NA; v_gene: TRBV30; CDR3nt: TGTGCCTGGAGGCGCGCAGGGAATGAAAAACTGTTTTTT; CDR3aa: CAWRRAGNEKLFF
d_gene: NA; j_gene: TRBJ2-1; abundance: NA; v_gene: TRBV30; CDR3nt: TGTGCCTGGAGTAGTTGGCGGGCCCAAACCTACAATGAGCAGTTCTTC; CDR3aa: CAWSSWRAQTYNEQFF
d_gene: NA; j_gene: TRBJ2-7; abundance: NA; v_gene: TRBV7-9; CDR3nt: TGTGCCAGCAGCTTTCCCGGAGTTCACGAGCAGTACTTC; CDR3aa: CASSFPGVHEQYF
d_gene: TRBD1; j_gene: TRBJ2-1; abundance: NA; v_gene: TRBV7-3; CDR3nt: TGTGCCAGCAGCTTAACGATGGGACAGGGCCGGAATGAGCAGTTCTTC; CDR3aa: CASSLTMGQGRNEQFF
d_gene: NA; j_gene: TRBJ2-6; abundance: NA; v_gene: TRBV19; CDR3nt: TGTGCCAGTAGCGGGCTGGGCTCTGGGGCCAACGTCCTGACTTTC; CDR3aa: CASSGLGSGANVLTF
d_gene: NA; j_gene: TRBJ2-1; abundance: NA; v_gene: TRBV5-1; CDR3nt: TGCGCCAGCAGCGCACAGGACAGCTCCTACAATGAGCAGTTCTTC; CDR3aa: CASSAQDSSYNEQFF
d_gene: NA; j_gene: TRBJ2-3; abundance: once; v_gene: TRBV7-3; CDR3nt: TGTGCCAGCAGCTGGGCAGGGGGCACAGATACGCAGTATTTT; CDR3aa: CASSWAGGTDTQYF
d_gene: NA; j_gene: TRBJ2-5; abundance: NA; v_gene: TRBV18; CDR3nt: TGTGCCAGCTCACCGACTCAAGAGACCCAGTACTTC; CDR3aa: CASSPTQETQYF
d_gene: TRBD1; j_gene: TRBJ1-5; abundance: NA; v_gene: TRBV6-1; CDR3nt: TGTGCCAGCAGTGACAGGGGGCTGTATCAGCCCCAGCATTTT; CDR3aa: CASSDRGLYQPQHF
d_gene: NA; j_gene: TRBJ2-7; abundance: NA; v_gene: TRBV28; CDR3nt: TGTGCAACAATCGCAGGGTCATTCACCGAGCAGTACTTC; CDR3aa: CATIAGSFTEQYF
d_gene: NA; j_gene: TRBJ2-7; abundance: once; v_gene: TRBV5-1; CDR3nt: TGCGCCAGCAGCTTGGAAGCACAGGTTCCCTACGAGCAGTACTTC; CDR3aa: CASSLEAQVPYEQYF
d_gene: NA; j_gene: TRBJ2-3; abundance: NA; v_gene: TRBV28; CDR3nt: TGTGCCAGCAGTCCCCTCGAGGGCACAGATACGCAGTATTTT; CDR3aa: CASSPLEGTDTQYF
d_gene: NA; j_gene: TRBJ2-2; abundance: NA; v_gene: TRBV7-3; CDR3nt: TGTGCCAGCAGCTTACTCGGGGGACGGGACACCGGGGAGCTGTTTTTT; CDR3aa: CASSLLGGRDTGELFF
d_gene: NA; j_gene: TRBJ2-3; abundance: NA; v_gene: TRBV19; CDR3nt: TGTGCCAGTAGTAGCGAGGGAGATACGCAGTATTTT; CDR3aa: CASSSEGDTQYF
d_gene: NA; j_gene: TRBJ2-7; abundance: NA; v_gene: TRBV27; CDR3nt: TGTGCCAGCCTCTGGACCGCCGACGAGCAGTACTTC; CDR3aa: CASLWTADEQYF
d_gene: NA; j_gene: TRBJ2-7; abundance: NA; v_gene: TRBV29-1; CDR3nt: TGCAGCGTTTCCATTCGGAGCCAAATGGAGCAGTACTTC; CDR3aa: CSVSIRSQMEQYF
d_gene: NA; j_gene: TRBJ2-5; abundance: NA; v_gene: TRBV20-1; CDR3nt: TGCAGTGTCCCAGCAGGATTCGCCCAGTACTTC; CDR3aa: CSVPAGFAQYF
d_gene: NA; j_gene: TRBJ2-7; abundance: once; v_gene: TRBV11-3; CDR3nt: TGTGCCAGCAGCTTAGGAGGTGGGGGCTCCTCCTACGAGCAGTACTTC; CDR3aa: CASSLGGGGSSYEQYF
d_gene: NA; j_gene: TRBJ2-7; abundance: once; v_gene: TRBV28; CDR3nt: TGTGCCACTAGAGGGAGACAGCCCAACCCCGAGCAGTACTTC; CDR3aa: CATRGRQPNPEQYF
d_gene: NA; j_gene: TRBJ2-7; abundance: once; v_gene: TRBV6-8; CDR3nt: TGTGCCAGCAGGCCACGGATGGACACCACCTACGAGCAGTACTTC; CDR3aa: CASRPRMDTTYEQYF
d_gene: NA; j_gene: TRBJ2-7; abundance: NA; v_gene: TRBV21-1; CDR3nt: TGTGCCAGGGCAATTAGGGACAGGGTCGTCTACGAGCAGTACTTC; CDR3aa: CARAIRDRVVYEQYF
d_gene: NA; j_gene: TRBJ2-5; abundance: NA; v_gene: TRBV5-1; CDR3nt: TGCGCCAGCAGCTTGGGACAGGGGAGGGGAGAGACCCAGTACTTC; CDR3aa: CASSLGQGRGETQYF